Listed below are T cell receptor beta chains from one sample, sequenced in a study of T-cell reconstitution after alpha-beta-depleted transplantation in children. TCRdb passed the PCR reads through MiXCR, listing each CDR3 protein once. The sample has approximately 340,000 distinct CDR3 sequences; around 10% are singletons. The sequencing used PBMCs from the stem cell graft donor, collected from the stem cell graft. Source of these receptors: a human donor who donated a stem cell graft to a child with acute lymphoblastic leukemia. Each CDR3 is given with its conserved first and last residue. D genes are given only for firm matches. Rows give clone size only sometimes, using once, few, many, or a class for an expanded clone.

cdr3_length	v_call	j_call	d_call	clone_size	cdr3_aa	cdr3_nt
14	TRBV12-3/TRBV12-4	TRBJ2-3	TRBD2	-	CASSLAGLRDTQYF	TGTGCCAGCAGTCTAGCGGGACTGAGGGATACGCAGTATTTT
14	TRBV27	TRBJ2-3	-	-	CASSWIQGSDTQYF	TGTGCCAGCAGTTGGATCCAGGGGTCAGATACGCAGTATTTT
14	TRBV2	TRBJ2-1	TRBD2	-	CASNRRGAYNEQFF	TGTGCCAGCAATAGGCGGGGGGCCTACAATGAGCAGTTCTTC
16	TRBV28	TRBJ1-1	TRBD1	few	CASSSQGAPGGTEAFF	TGTGCCAGCAGCTCACAGGGGGCGCCCGGAGGCACTGAAGCTTTCTTT
14	TRBV4-1	TRBJ1-2	-	many	CASSQVPGNYGYTF	TGCGCCAGCAGCCAAGTTCCGGGAAACTATGGCTACACCTTC
14	TRBV30	TRBJ1-2	TRBD1	few	CAWSTGTGDSGYTF	TGTGCCTGGAGTACCGGGACAGGGGACTCTGGCTACACCTTC
15	TRBV29-1	TRBJ1-1	-	few	CSVEDWWGRDTEAFF	TGCAGCGTTGAAGATTGGTGGGGGCGCGACACTGAAGCTTTCTTT
14	TRBV10-2	TRBJ2-1	TRBD2	few	CASGTSGSEDEQFF	TGCGCCAGCGGGACTAGCGGGAGTGAGGATGAGCAGTTCTTC
19	TRBV5-1	TRBJ2-7	TRBD2	few	CASSSPLAGAIQRAYEQYF	TGCGCCAGCAGCTCCCCACTAGCGGGAGCTATTCAAAGGGCCTACGAGCAGTACTTC
14	TRBV5-1	TRBJ2-3	-	many	CASSLGGRTDTQYF	TGTGCCAGCAGCTTGGGGGGGCGCACAGATACGCAGTATTTT
13	TRBV3-1	TRBJ2-1	-	many	CASTSRNYNEQFF	TGTGCCAGCACCTCACGGAACTACAATGAGCAGTTCTTC
14	TRBV7-2	TRBJ1-1	-	many	CASSQYNGASEAFF	TGTGCCAGCAGCCAATATAACGGCGCATCTGAAGCTTTCTTT
16	TRBV15	TRBJ2-1	-	-	CATSSRDFRSYNVQFF	TGTGCCACCAGCAGCAGAGACTTCCGCTCCTACAATGTGCAGTTCTTC
14	TRBV25-1	TRBJ1-2	TRBD1	-	CASSEGTGTYGYTF	TGTGCCAGCAGTGAAGGGACAGGAACCTATGGCTACACCTTC
15	TRBV7-9	TRBJ2-7	-	few	CASSPVVRRLYEQYF	TGTGCCAGCAGCCCCGTGGTACGGCGGTTATACGAGCAGTACTTC
11	TRBV30	TRBJ2-1	-	few	CAWSKHNEQFF	TGTGCCTGGTCCAAGCACAATGAGCAGTTCTTC
14	TRBV5-4	TRBJ2-1	TRBD2	-	CASSPTSGGNEQFF	TGTGCCAGCAGCCCGACGAGCGGGGGCAATGAGCAGTTCTTC
15	TRBV6-9	TRBJ2-7	-	-	CASSPWGDTSYEQYF	TGTGCCAGCAGTCCCTGGGGGGACACCTCCTACGAGCAGTACTTC
13	TRBV7-9	TRBJ2-7	-	few	CASSQGGFYEQYF	TGTGCCAGCAGCCAAGGAGGGTTCTACGAGCAGTACTTC
13	TRBV7-2	TRBJ2-1	-	many	CASSSGLLNEQFF	TGTGCCAGCAGCTCGGGACTCCTAAATGAGCAGTTCTTC
18	TRBV24-1	TRBJ2-2	-	few	CATSDSAPLGTPTGELFF	TGTGCCACCAGTGATTCCGCCCCACTCGGGACACCAACCGGGGAGCTGTTTTTT
11	TRBV29-1	TRBJ2-7	-	many	CSVAERYEQYF	TGCAGCGTTGCTGAACGGTACGAGCAGTACTTC
14	TRBV20-1	TRBJ2-5	TRBD2	many	CSAPFGGSAETQYF	TGCAGTGCTCCCTTCGGGGGGAGCGCCGAGACCCAGTACTTC
18	TRBV28	TRBJ1-3	-	-	CASSPNLGRWGSGNTIYF	TGTGCCAGCAGTCCGAATCTGGGACGGTGGGGCTCTGGAAACACCATATATTTT